The 25 T cell receptor beta chains reported below all come from one sample, sequenced in a study of blood T cell repertoires in COVID-19. Produced via immunoSEQ multiplex PCR; TCRdb's table is partial and in-frame only. In the table there are some 300,000 clones, around 89% of which are singletons. The sample consisted of peripheral blood. The receptors derive from a woman in her thirties or forties with COVID-19, enrolled during active disease.

V is TRBV27 and J is TRBJ1-1; D is possibly TRBD1 (5 bases). Trimming left V 2 bases short and J 6 bases short, with 13 bases between. The germline CDR1 and CDR2 sequences are MNHEY and SMNVEV (reference sequence). There are 14 residues in the CDR3. This CDR3 reads CASSLVGPGAEAFF. CDR3 nucleotide sequence: TGTGCCAGCAGTTTAGTGGGGCCGGGGGCTGAAGCTTTCTTT.

The chain combines TRBV20-1 with TRBJ2-7; no firm D call. The V end lost 6 bases, the J end lost 7 bases, and 13 bases lay between the germline ends. The CDR3 runs 11 residues. Germline assignment: CDR1 DFQATT and CDR2 SNEGSKA (reference sequence). The DNA for the CDR3 is TGCAGTGCGGATAGAAGAGGAGAGCAGTACTTC. It translates to CSADRRGEQYF.

V gene TRBV29-1 combines with J gene TRBJ2-1, with TRBD1 matching over 8 bases. CDR3 length equals 13 residues. Germline lookup yields CDR1 SQVTM and CDR2 ANQGSEA. J lost 3 bases, V lost 7 bases, and 5 bases had no gene match. The CDR3 is CSGETGDYNEQFF. CDR3 bases: TGCAGCGGGGAGACAGGGGACTACAATGAGCAGTTCTTC.

This chain links TRBV9 with TRBJ1-2; D remains ambiguous. The length of the CDR3 is 15 residues. Trimming stripped 0 bases from V and 2 bases from J, with 11 bases between. From germline, CDR1 is SGDLS and CDR2 YYNGEE. The CDR3 sequence: CASSVAQRTNYGYTF. CDR3 in DNA: TGTGCCAGCAGCGTAGCTCAGCGCACCAACTATGGCTACACCTTC.

This clone was recorded once. The rearrangement joins TRBV6-5 to TRBJ1-1; D possibly corresponds to TRBD1 (6 bases). Trimming left V 4 bases short and J 7 bases short, with 19 bases between. CDR3 length: 15 amino acids. CDR1 is MNHEY, CDR2 SVGAGI, per germline. CDR3 nucleotide sequence: TGTGCCAGCAGTTTACGACGCGGGGGGGCAAATGAAGCTTTCTTT. Protein product: CASSLRRGGANEAFF.

The V call is TRBV18, the J call TRBJ2-7; 13 bases are a match to TRBD2. The J segment lost 2 bases and the V segment lost 2 bases, leaving 6 bases of the junction unmatched. The germline V gene encodes CDR1 KGHSH and CDR2 LQKENI. The CDR3 spans 17 residues. The CDR3 bases are TGTGCCAGCTCACCAAGACTAGCGGGAGGCACGACCTACGAGCAGTACTTC. Translation: CASSPRLAGGTTYEQYF.

The chain couples TRBV20-1 to TRBJ1-4; D is unclear. The germline V gene has CDR1 DFQATT and CDR2 SNEGSKA (reference sequence). Between the trimmed V and J ends, which lost 5 bases and 4 bases, there was a span of 5 bases. The CDR3 extends over 11 amino acids. As DNA, the CDR3 is TGCAGTGCTCTCCTTAATGAAAAACTGTTTTTT. Translating it yields CSALLNEKLFF.

The chain couples TRBV12-3 or TRBV12-4 to TRBJ1-2, with D possibly matching TRBD1 (5 bases). This CDR3 has 13 residues. The V end was cut by 3 bases, the J end by 3 bases, with 8 bases between. As DNA, the CDR3 is TGTGCCAGCAGTTTCGACAGCTACTATGGCTACACCTTC. Encoded protein: CASSFDSYYGYTF.

The rearrangement joins TRBV29-1 to TRBJ2-3; TRBD1 aligns across 9 bases. CDR1 is SQVTM and CDR2 is ANQGSEA in the germline V gene. This CDR3 has 15 amino acids. With 4 bases clipped from V and 3 bases from J, the junction kept 8 bases outside the gene matches. The CDR3 nucleotides read TGCAGCGTTGCGATTCGGACAGGGGTTACAGATACGCAGTATTTT. This encodes CSVAIRTGVTDTQYF.

The chain joins TRBV27 to TRBJ1-2; D is unresolved. V was trimmed by 4 bases and J by 9 bases, leaving 18 bases between them. Germline-derived CDR1 and CDR2 are MNHEY and SMNVEV (reference sequence). The CDR3 extends over 14 amino acids. The CDR3 region is CASSSFHSLGSYTF. CDR3 DNA sequence: TGTGCCAGCAGTTCGTTCCATTCCCTCGGGAGCTACACCTTC.

The chain recombines TRBV5-1 with TRBJ2-7, with 9 bases identical to TRBD2. Germline values: CDR1 SGHRS, CDR2 YFSETQ. This CDR3 region has 15 residues. The ends lost 4 bases at V and 2 bases at J; junction bases unmatched: 7. CDR3 sequence: CASSRNSGSPYEQYF. In nucleotides, the CDR3 is TGCGCCAGCAGCCGAAATAGCGGGAGTCCCTACGAGCAGTACTTC.

The chain couples TRBV16 to TRBJ2-1; 10 bases line up with TRBD1. Trimming took 6 bases from V and 8 from J; bases not matched to a gene: 4. CDR3 size: 13 residues. The germline CDR1 and CDR2 sequences are KGHSY and FQNENV. For the CDR3, the DNA is TGTGCCAGCAGTGGGGACAGGGGCCATGAGCAGTTCTTC. Translated: CASSGDRGHEQFF.

This clone was seen only once. The chain links TRBV7-2 to TRBJ1-3, with D unclear. The CDR3 has 16 residues. Trimming shortened V by 1 base and J by 3 bases, and 13 bases separated the two germline ends. Germline V gene sequence: CDR1 SGHTA, CDR2 FQGNSA. The CDR3, as DNA: TGTGCCAGCAGCTTAGGGACTTCGACCGTTGGAAACACCATATATTTT. It is translated as CASSLGTSTVGNTIYF.

The V and J genes are TRBV7-9 and TRBJ1-4; D may be TRBD1 (6 bases). Trimming pared 4 bases from V and 7 bases from J, leaving 16 bases between. Germline-derived CDR1 and CDR2 are SEHNR and FQNEAQ (reference sequence). The CDR3 loop spans 15 amino acids. CDR3 sequence (DNA): TGTGCCAGCAGCTGGGAGGGGGGGCAAAGTGAAAAACTGTTTTTT. Its translation is CASSWEGGQSEKLFF.

The V call is TRBV20-1, the J call TRBJ1-1; D ambiguous. Trimming pared 6 bases from V and 4 bases from J, leaving 9 bases between. The CDR3 sequence is 11 residues long. Germline CDR1 and CDR2: DFQATT and SNEGSKA (reference sequence). CDR3 residues: CSAGFPTEAFF. The CDR3 DNA is TGCAGTGCCGGGTTCCCCACTGAAGCTTTCTTT.

The chain uses TRBV19 and TRBJ1-5; 9 bases are shared with TRBD1. V shed 6 bases, J shed 5 bases, and the junction held 11 bases outside the gene matches. The germline V gene has CDR1 LNHDA and CDR2 SQIVND (reference sequence). The CDR3 sequence is 16 residues long. CDR3: CASSPPPGQGHQPQHF. The CDR3 DNA sequence: TGTGCCAGTAGCCCTCCTCCGGGACAGGGCCATCAGCCCCAGCATTTT. Full variable domain (outside the CDR3, taken from reference TRBV19 and TRBJ1-5): DGGITQSPKYLFRKEGQNVTLSCEQNLNHDAMYWYRQDPGQGLRLIYYSQIVNDFQKGDIAEGYSVSREKKESFPLTVTSAQKNPTAFYLCASSPPPGQGHQPQHFGDGTRLSIL.

J is TRBJ1-2 and V is TRBV6-2 or TRBV6-3; D is perhaps TRBD1 (5 bases). Trimming stripped 6 bases from V and 3 bases from J, with 14 bases between. The germline V gene encodes CDR1 MNHEY and CDR2 SVGEGT. This CDR3 spans 14 amino acids. Written as DNA, the CDR3 is TGTGCCAGCAGCGTACGACTGGGGCACTATGGCTACACCTTC. Encoded protein: CASSVRLGHYGYTF.

V is TRBV7-8 and J is TRBJ2-3; D is undetermined. Looked up from germline, CDR1 is SGHVS and CDR2 is FQNEAQ. Trimming took 1 base from V and 2 from J, leaving 4 bases between them. The CDR3 covers 13 residues. The CDR3 spells CASSLGATDTQYF. In DNA, the CDR3 is TGTGCCAGCAGCTTAGGAGCCACAGATACGCAGTATTTT.

The chain couples TRBV5-6 to TRBJ2-3; D unresolved. The CDR3 spans 15 residues. Germline CDR1 is SGHDT and CDR2 is YYEEEE. The V gene lost 0 bases and the J gene lost 4 bases, with 12 bases spanning the gap. The CDR3, as DNA: TGTGCCAGCAGCTTGGCCGTCTCCTCCGCAGATACGCAGTATTTT. This translates into CASSLAVSSADTQYF.

The chain joins TRBV6-6 to TRBJ1-2, with a tentative D call TRBD1 (6 bases). Trimming took 6 bases from V and 2 from J, leaving 10 bases between them. The germline V gene encodes CDR1 MNHNY and CDR2 SVGAGI (reference sequence). There are 13 residues in the CDR3. CDR3 protein: CASSLGQNYGYTF. The CDR3 nucleotides read TGTGCCAGCAGCCTCGGACAGAACTATGGCTACACCTTC.

This chain uses TRBV9 with TRBJ1-5; no clear D gene. The germline gives CDR1 SGDLS, CDR2 YYNGEE. The germline V and J ends were trimmed by 0 bases and 4 bases, with 11 bases remaining between them. This CDR3 region has 15 residues. Here the CDR3 reads CASSVGAGWNQPQHF. DNA of the CDR3: TGTGCCAGCAGCGTAGGGGCAGGCTGGAATCAGCCCCAGCATTTT. Combining the CDR3 with reference TRBV9 and TRBJ1-5 gives the whole variable domain DSGVTQTPKHLITATGQRVTLRCSPRSGDLSVYWYQQSLDQGLQFLIQYYNGEERAKGNILERFSAQQFPDLHSELNLSSLELGDSALYFCASSVGAGWNQPQHFGDGTRLSIL.

This chain connects TRBV6-4 to TRBJ2-1; 10 nucleotides agree with TRBD2. V shed 6 bases, J shed 4 bases, and the junction held 9 bases outside the gene matches. The CDR3 length is 16 residues. The germline CDR1 and CDR2 sequences are MRHNA and SNTAGT. The CDR3 sequence is CASSARTSGPYNEQFF. The CDR3 bases are TGTGCCAGCAGCGCCCGGACTAGCGGACCTTACAATGAGCAGTTCTTC.

The gene calls are TRBV7-2 and TRBJ2-3; D gene uncertain. The CDR3 is 13 amino acids. Germline-derived CDR1 and CDR2 are SGHTA and FQGNSA. Trimming pared 4 bases from V and 3 bases from J, leaving 8 bases between. CDR3 in DNA: TGTGCCAGCAGCTCGTTACTAACAGATACGCAGTATTTT. Protein product: CASSSLLTDTQYF.

The V gene is TRBV5-6, the J gene TRBJ2-1; TRBD2 matches 8 bases. The V segment lost 4 bases and the J segment 8 bases; nucleotides outside the gene matches: 8. The CDR3 totals 14 residues. The germline V gene encodes CDR1 SGHDT and CDR2 YYEEEE. CDR3 sequence (DNA): TGTGCCAGCAGCGCCGGGACTAGGGTGGATGAGCAGTTCTTC. Its translation: CASSAGTRVDEQFF.

The chain carries TRBV6-5 and TRBJ1-1; 9 bases match TRBD1. This CDR3 contains 14 residues. CDR1 and CDR2 from the germline V gene are MNHEY and SVGAGI. The V segment lost 6 bases and the J segment 5 bases; nucleotides outside the gene matches: 7. The CDR3 is CASRGTGRWTEAFF. The CDR3, as DNA: TGTGCCAGCAGGGGGACAGGGCGGTGGACTGAAGCTTTCTTT.